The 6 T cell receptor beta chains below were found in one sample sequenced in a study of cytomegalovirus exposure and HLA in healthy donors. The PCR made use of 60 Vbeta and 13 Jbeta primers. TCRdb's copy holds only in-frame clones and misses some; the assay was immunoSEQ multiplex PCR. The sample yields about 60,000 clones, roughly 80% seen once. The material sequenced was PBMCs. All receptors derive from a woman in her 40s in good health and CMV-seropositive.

The CDR3 here is CSLDRRREQFF. As DNA, the CDR3 is TGCAGTCTAGATAGGCGAAGGGAGCAGTTCTTC. The rearrangement links TRBV20-1 to TRBJ2-1; D call uncertain. From germline, CDR1 is DFQATT and CDR2 SNEGSKA (reference sequence). Trimming cost V 8 bases and J 10 bases, with 15 bases left between them. The CDR3 has 11 amino acids.

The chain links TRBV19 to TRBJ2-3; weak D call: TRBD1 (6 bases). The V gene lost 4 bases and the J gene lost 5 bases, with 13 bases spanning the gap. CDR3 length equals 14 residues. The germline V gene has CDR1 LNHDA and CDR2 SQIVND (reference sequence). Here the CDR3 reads CASSKGTSQDTQYF. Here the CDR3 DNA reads TGTGCCAGTAGTAAGGGGACATCACAAGATACGCAGTATTTT.

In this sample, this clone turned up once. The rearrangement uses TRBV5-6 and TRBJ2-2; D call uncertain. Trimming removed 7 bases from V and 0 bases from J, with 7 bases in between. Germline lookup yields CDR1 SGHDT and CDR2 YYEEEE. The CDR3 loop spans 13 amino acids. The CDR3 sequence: CASATANTGELFF. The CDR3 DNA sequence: TGTGCCAGCGCTACAGCGAACACCGGGGAGCTGTTTTTT.

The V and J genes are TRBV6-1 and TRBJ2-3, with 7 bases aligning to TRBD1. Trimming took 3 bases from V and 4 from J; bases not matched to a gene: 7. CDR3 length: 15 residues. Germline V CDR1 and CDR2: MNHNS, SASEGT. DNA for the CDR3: TGTGCCAGCAGTGACTTCGGACAGGCCTCAGATACGCAGTATTTT. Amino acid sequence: CASSDFGQASDTQYF.

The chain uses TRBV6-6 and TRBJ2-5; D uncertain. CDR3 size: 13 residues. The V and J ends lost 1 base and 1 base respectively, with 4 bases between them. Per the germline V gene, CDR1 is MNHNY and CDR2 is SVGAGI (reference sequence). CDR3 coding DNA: TGTGCCAGCAGTTACTGGGCCCAAGAGACCCAGTACTTC. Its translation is CASSYWAQETQYF.

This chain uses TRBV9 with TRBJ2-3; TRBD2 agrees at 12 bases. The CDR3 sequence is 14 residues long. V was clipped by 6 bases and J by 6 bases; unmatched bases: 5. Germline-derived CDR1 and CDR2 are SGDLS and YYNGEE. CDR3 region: CASTRLAGVDTQYF. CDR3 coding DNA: TGTGCCAGCACCAGACTAGCGGGAGTGGATACGCAGTATTTT.